This T cell receptor beta chain was captured in a study of blood T cell repertoires in COVID-19. Per the germline V gene, CDR1 is GTSNPN and CDR2 is SVGIG (reference sequence). V dropped 3 bases and J dropped 8; count of bases not matched to a gene: 9. CDR3 length: 16 residues. A few counts support this clone. The method was immunoSEQ multiplex PCR; TCRdb's version includes in-frame clones alone and lacks a portion of them. This table has about 300,000 clones, around 84% appearing once. This TCR derives from a man aged 25-45 years who had recovered from COVID-19. J is TRBJ2-3 and V is TRBV30; TRBD2 agrees at 15 bases. Source material: PBMCs or T cells enriched from blood (not recorded which). The CDR3 is CAWSDGLAGGQVTQYF. CDR3 DNA sequence: TGTGCCTGGAGCGACGGACTAGCGGGGGGGCAAGTTACGCAGTATTTT.